This section outlines one TCR beta chain sequence together with its context. Its antigen specificity is not known. The record has no base qualities; no much larger clone is one base away. This sample stems from a study of blood T cell repertoires in COVID-19 (dated by TCRdb to 2019 to 2021). With regard to the full study: Collaborator samples came from the United States, Italy and Spain and covered acute and convalescent phases of COVID-19. The prospective study material was composed of cDNA or gDNA derived from T cells, B-cell-depleted T cells, or PBMCs. Deeply sampled blood TCRbeta repertoires from subjects exposed to, actively infected with, or recovered from COVID-19 were included in the dataset. A freely available public database, intended as a resource for researchers studying the immune response to SARS-CoV-2, is where the repertoires were released. Samples came from the ongoing ImmuneRACE study (first 160 participants) plus 1,254 subjects from 6 global collaborators. A de-identified subject ID, COVID-19 status, age in years and sex were almost always included in the sample metadata. Where available, HLA class I and class II types were obtained from metadata supplied by the sample provider rather than from assay-based typing. Overall results and qualifications from the work: The quantity of clinical and demographic metadata differed by source and by participant and was supplied without curation.

TCRbeta CDR3 regions were amplified from genomic DNA by means of the immunoSEQ Assay, a bias-controlled multiplex PCR. Regarding the original processing steps: Nucleated cell counts per sample were estimated from amplification of reference gene primers within the assay. To quantify the absolute abundance of each unique TCRbeta CDR3 rearrangement, sequence reads were collapsed and filtered. For each sample, productive Simpson clonality was calculated by taking the square root of Simpson's diversity index across productive rearrangements. In its TCRdb copy, this immuneACCESS table keeps in-frame sequences only and misses some clones. Where compared with another copy, unresolved V genes explain less than half of these, and the others have no known cause. V, J and clone size derive from that table, while D and trimming were established from the DNA sequence. In all, the sample holds about 90,000 clones, and around 88% of those were seen once. The ten largest account for about 0.51% of the sample.

Per the germline V gene, SGHAT is the CDR1 and FQNNGV is the CDR2. Counted from cysteine to phenylalanine, this CDR3 has 15 amino acids. Only CDR3 DNA is held: 45 bases, read in frame from base 1. Trimming leaves V shorter by 5 bases and J shorter by 5 bases, with the junction holding 6 bases beyond the gene matches. The collaborating institutions used their own protocols to collect whole blood in K2EDTA tubes. For TCRbeta analysis, collaborators shipped samples as frozen whole blood, isolated PBMCs, or DNA extracted from either of those sample types. Material: peripheral blood. This clonotype originated in a man between 60 and 70 years old with acute or convalescent COVID-19. The rearrangement combines TRBV11-2 with TRBJ2-7, and TRBD2 aligns with 13 junction nucleotides. The bases read TGTGCCAGCAGCCCTCAGGGACTAGCGGGAAACGAGCAGTACTTC. It translates to CASSPQGLAGNEQYF. The entire variable domain, with the stretches around the CDR3 drawn from the reference TRBV11-2 and TRBJ2-7 proteins, is EAGVAQSPRYKIIEKRQSVAFWCNPISGHATLYWYQQILGQGPKLLIQFQNNGVVDDSQLPKDRFSAERLKGVDSTLKIQPAKLEDSAVYLCASSPQGLAGNEQYFGPGTRLTVT.